This T cell receptor beta chain is from a study of T cells in Graves' hyperthyroidism and ophthalmopathy. The wider study: Peripheral blood was secured at the point of initial diagnosis, before any treatment. Notes on the study in general: Appearing also in blood were most of the thyroid clonotypes expanded above 0.001.

Of note for this clonotype: The target antigen is unknown.

RNA transcripts gave rise to amplified TCR beta CDR3 regions. The TCR CDR3 first-round RT-PCR relied on the HTBI primer set. TCRdb reanalysed the multiplex PCR reads using MiXCR and keeps one entry per CDR3 protein. The sample contains about 400,000 distinct CDR3 sequences, approximately 15% of which appear only once. A patient was excluded if there was uncontrolled infection, other autoimmune disease, pregnancy or lactation. The diagnostic basis comprised clinical symptoms, serum thyroxine and TRAb, thyroid ultrasound and orbital computed tomography. The sample consisted of blood. The source is a woman in her thirties with Graves' hyperthyroidism.

CDR3 region: CASSYEVQDNSPLHF. The CDR3 coding sequence is TGTGCCAGCAGTTACGAGGTCCAGGATAATTCACCCCTCCACTTT. The chain combines TRBV6-5 with TRBJ1-6; unclear D gene. Looked up from germline, CDR1 is MNHEY and CDR2 is SVGAGI. The CDR3 has 15 residues. V dropped 2 bases and J dropped 5 bases, with 10 bases sitting between them.